A selection of T cell receptor beta chains follows, all from one sample in a study of blood T cell repertoires in COVID-19. TCRdb's copy holds only in-frame clones and misses some; the assay was immunoSEQ multiplex PCR. The table lists over 150,000 clones, 75% to 80% of them singletons, with about 26% in the top ten. Material for sequencing was peripheral blood. The receptors originated from a woman in her seventies with acute or convalescent COVID-19. Both conserved end residues are part of each CDR3. Fields, in order: V gene, CDR3 protein.

>TRBV20-1
CSAPWNTEAFF
>TRBV6-5
CASSPLTTGVDEQFF
>TRBV7-3
CASSPAPGMGTEAFF
>TRBV5-1
CASSLGDRRWTDTQYF
>TRBV27
CASSSGTGADTEAFF
>TRBV2
CASIYFGANVLTF
>TRBV4-2
CASSQDGDYGYTF
>TRBV24-1
CATSDFPGGGYTF
>TRBV15
CATSRDRVAGELFF
>TRBV7-3
CASSRTNREGDTQYF
>TRBV5-1
CASSFGLAGGLTDEQFF
>TRBV28
CASSLSGIYGYTF
>TRBV5-1
CASQSSGQANTDTQYF
>TRBV25-1
CASSDLNYEQYF
>TRBV5-1
CASSLAFTDTQYF
>TRBV28
CASSFPSSGANVLTF
>TRBV27
CASSPGHYTEAFF
>TRBV2
CASSPQGAEKLFF
>TRBV27
CASSFLSGSGDTDTQYF
>TRBV19
CASSNSDSSPLHF
>TRBV10-1
CASSEASGTYEQYF
>TRBV6-6
CASSYSPDQPQHF
>TRBV3-1/TRBV3-2
CASGRREFYNEQFF
>TRBV9
CASSVSGTGMGEAFF
>TRBV12-5
CASGLSRGPPGELFF
>TRBV5-4
CASSLNRGVGGVEQYF
>TRBV27
CASRTGGAQETQYF
>TRBV7-3
CASSLRAPTGGTGELFF
>TRBV7-8
CASSLTPSGPQHF
>TRBV29-1
CSVNRGQGTEAFF
>TRBV5-4
CASSPLAGSAGELFF
>TRBV18
CASSPEIDRPYGYTF
>TRBV19
CASSIGPQGLDGYTF
>TRBV18
CASSPSTEVYVEQFF
>TRBV6-5
CASSSQGGGNGYTF
>TRBV18
CATQKDRDHGYTF
>TRBV15
CATSRDLSGGNYGYTF
>TRBV7-2
CASSLNLGVLADTQYF
>TRBV19
CASSIRRARHDEQFF
>TRBV4-1
CASSQLTGSNQPQHF
>TRBV9
CASSVENRNTEAFF
>TRBV7-2
CASSKRTAGERGSYNEQFF
>TRBV19
CASTERVGEKLFF
>TRBV10-3
CAISAGQGNNQPQHF
>TRBV30
CAWSEMGRDTAPLHF